This T cell receptor (beta chain) was obtained from a study of PD-L1 blockade in urothelial cancer. Time point here: peripheral blood 6 weeks after treatment start. Per patient, between 1 and 8 samples were collected at pretreatment and on-treatment time points. Study-wide results and caveats: Larger 3-week expansion of tumor-associated blood clones was seen in durable-benefit patients.

This clone was seen only once. Its cognate antigen is unknown. The CDR3 covers 11 residues. The V end lost 6 bases, the J end lost 3 bases, and 3 bases lay between the germline ends. Germline CDR1 and CDR2: SGHDT and YYEEEE. Method: immunoSEQ multiplex PCR; TCRdb's copy keeps in-frame clones and lacks some. Altogether around 110,000 clones are present, roughly 90% being singletons, with the ten largest covering more than 1.5%. Sample: PBMCs, taken around atezolizumab (anti-PD-L1) treatment. This receptor was identified in a man aged 55 to 70 with urothelial cancer. The chain couples TRBV5-6 to TRBJ2-2, with no clear D. The CDR3 reads CASTYTGELFF. DNA of the CDR3: TGTGCCAGCACCTACACCGGGGAGCTGTTTTTT.